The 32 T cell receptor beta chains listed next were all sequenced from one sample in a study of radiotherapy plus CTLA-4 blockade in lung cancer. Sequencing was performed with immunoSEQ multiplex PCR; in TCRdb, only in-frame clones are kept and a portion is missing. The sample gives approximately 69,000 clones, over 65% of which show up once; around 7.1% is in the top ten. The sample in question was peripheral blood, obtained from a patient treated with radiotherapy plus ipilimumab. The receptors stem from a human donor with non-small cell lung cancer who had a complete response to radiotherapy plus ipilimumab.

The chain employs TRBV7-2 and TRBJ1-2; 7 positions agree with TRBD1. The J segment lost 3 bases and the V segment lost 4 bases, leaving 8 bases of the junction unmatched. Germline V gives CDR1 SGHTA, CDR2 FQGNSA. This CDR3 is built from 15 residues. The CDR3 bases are TGTGCCAGCAGCTACCAGACAGGGTATGACTATGGCTACACCTTC. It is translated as CASSYQTGYDYGYTF.

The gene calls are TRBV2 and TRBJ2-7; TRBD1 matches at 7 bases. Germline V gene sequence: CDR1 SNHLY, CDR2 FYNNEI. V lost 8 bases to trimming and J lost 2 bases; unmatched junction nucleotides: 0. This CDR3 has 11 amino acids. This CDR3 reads CASGQAYEQYV. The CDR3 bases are TGTGCCAGCGGACAGGCCTACGAGCAGTACGTC.

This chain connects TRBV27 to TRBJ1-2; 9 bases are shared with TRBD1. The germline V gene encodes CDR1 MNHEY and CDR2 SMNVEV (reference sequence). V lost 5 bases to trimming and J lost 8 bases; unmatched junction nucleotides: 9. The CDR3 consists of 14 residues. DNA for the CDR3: TGTGCCAGCAGTCTACAGGGGGCGTCTAGAGGCTACACCTTC. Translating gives CASSLQGASRGYTF.

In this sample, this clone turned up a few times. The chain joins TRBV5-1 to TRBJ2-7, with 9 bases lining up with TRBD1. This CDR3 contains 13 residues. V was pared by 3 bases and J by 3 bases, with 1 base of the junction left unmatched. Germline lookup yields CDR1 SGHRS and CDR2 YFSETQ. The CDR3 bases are TGCGCCAGCAGCTGGACAGGGGACTACGAGCAGTACTTC. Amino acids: CASSWTGDYEQYF.

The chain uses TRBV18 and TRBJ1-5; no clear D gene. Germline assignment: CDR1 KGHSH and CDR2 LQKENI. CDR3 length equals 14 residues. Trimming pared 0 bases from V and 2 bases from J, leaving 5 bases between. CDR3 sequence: CASSPPQGNQPQHF. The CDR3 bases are TGTGCCAGCTCACCACCGCAGGGCAATCAGCCCCAGCATTTT.

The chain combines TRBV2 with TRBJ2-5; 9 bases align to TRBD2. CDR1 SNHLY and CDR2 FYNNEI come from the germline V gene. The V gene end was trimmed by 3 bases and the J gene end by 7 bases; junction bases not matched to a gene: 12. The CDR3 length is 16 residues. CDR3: CASSDPSGVNYGTQYF. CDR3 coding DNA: TGTGCCAGCAGTGACCCTAGCGGGGTCAATTATGGGACCCAGTACTTC.

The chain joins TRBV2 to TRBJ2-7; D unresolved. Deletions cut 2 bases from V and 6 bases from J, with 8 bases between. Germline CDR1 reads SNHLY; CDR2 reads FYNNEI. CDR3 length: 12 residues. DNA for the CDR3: TGTGCCAGCAGTGAATGGACGACCGAGCAGTACGTC. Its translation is CASSEWTTEQYV.

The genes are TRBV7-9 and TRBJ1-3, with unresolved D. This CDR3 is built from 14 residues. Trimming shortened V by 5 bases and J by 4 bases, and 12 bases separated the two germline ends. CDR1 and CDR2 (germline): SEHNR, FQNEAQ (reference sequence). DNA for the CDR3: TGTGCCAGCAGCGGTGAGACGTCGGGAAACACCATATATTTT. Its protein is CASSGETSGNTIYF.

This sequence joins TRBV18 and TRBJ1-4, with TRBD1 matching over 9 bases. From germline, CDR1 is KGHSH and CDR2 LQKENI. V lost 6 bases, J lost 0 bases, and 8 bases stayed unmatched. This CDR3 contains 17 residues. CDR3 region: CASSPDRGPATNEKLFF. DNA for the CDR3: TGTGCCAGCTCGCCGGACAGGGGTCCTGCAACTAATGAAAAACTGTTTTTT.

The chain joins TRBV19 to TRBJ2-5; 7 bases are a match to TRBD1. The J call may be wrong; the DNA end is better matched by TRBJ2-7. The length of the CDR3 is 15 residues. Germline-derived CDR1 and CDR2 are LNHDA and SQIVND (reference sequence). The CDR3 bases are TGTGCCAGTAGAAACACAGGGGTCAGTACCTACGAGCAGTACTTC. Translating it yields CASRNTGVSTYEQYF.

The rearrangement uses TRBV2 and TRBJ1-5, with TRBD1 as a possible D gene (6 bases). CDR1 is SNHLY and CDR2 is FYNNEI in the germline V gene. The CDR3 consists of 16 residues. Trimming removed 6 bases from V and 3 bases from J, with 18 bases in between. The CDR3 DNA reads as TGTGCCAGCAGCGATGGGTCAGGGGCATACAATCAGCCCCAGCATTTT. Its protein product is CASSDGSGAYNQPQHF.

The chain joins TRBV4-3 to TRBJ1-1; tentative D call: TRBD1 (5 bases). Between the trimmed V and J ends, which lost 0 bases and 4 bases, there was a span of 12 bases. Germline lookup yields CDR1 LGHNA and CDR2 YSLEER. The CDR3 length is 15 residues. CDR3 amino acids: CASSQDWGSLTEAFF. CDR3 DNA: TGCGCCAGCAGCCAAGATTGGGGCAGTCTCACTGAAGCTTTCTTT.

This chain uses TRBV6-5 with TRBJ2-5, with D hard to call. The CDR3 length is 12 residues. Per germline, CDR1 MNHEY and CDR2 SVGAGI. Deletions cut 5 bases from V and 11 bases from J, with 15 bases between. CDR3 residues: CASSATVGPQYF. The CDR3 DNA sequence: TGTGCCAGCAGTGCCACTGTCGGGCCGCAGTACTTC.

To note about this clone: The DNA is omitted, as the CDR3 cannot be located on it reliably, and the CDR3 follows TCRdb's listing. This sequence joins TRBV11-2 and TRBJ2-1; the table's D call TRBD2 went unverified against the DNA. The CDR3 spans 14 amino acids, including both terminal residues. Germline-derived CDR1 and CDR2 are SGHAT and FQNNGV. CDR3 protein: CASSLVGSGIDWFF.

CDR3 sequence: CASAELNSGANVLTF. The CDR3 nucleotides read TGTGCCAGCGCTGAATTGAACTCTGGGGCCAACGTCCTGACTTTC. The V gene is TRBV27, the J gene TRBJ2-6; the D is unclear. Germline assignment: CDR1 MNHEY and CDR2 SMNVEV (reference sequence). The CDR3 runs 15 residues. Between the trimmed V and J ends, which lost 8 bases and 0 bases, there was a span of 11 bases.

The CDR3 DNA sequence: TGCGCCAGCAGCCAAGGAAACGGATTAGGGTTCGAGCAGTACGTC. This sequence encodes CASSQGNGLGFEQYV. The chain carries TRBV4-1 and TRBJ2-7; D not resolved. Trimming took off 1 base at V and 6 bases at J, with 16 bases between the two ends. The CDR3 contains 15 residues. Germline lookup yields CDR1 MGHRA and CDR2 YSYEKL.

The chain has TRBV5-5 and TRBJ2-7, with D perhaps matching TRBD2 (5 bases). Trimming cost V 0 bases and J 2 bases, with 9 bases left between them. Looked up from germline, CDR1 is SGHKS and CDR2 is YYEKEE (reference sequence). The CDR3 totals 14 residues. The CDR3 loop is CASSLGQRPYEQYV. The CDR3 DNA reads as TGTGCCAGCAGCTTGGGTCAGCGGCCCTACGAGCAGTACGTC.

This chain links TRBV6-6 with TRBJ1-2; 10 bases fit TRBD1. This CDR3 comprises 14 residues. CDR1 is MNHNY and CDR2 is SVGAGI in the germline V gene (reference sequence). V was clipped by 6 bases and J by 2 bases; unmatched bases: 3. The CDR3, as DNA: TGTGCCAGCAGACAGGGACAGGGGAACTATGGCTACACCTTC. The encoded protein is CASRQGQGNYGYTF.

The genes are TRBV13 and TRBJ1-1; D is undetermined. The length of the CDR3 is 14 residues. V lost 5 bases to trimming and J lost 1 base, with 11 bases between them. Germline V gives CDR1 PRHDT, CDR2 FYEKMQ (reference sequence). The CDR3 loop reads CASSLRVGNTEAFF. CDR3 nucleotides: TGTGCCAGCAGCCTCCGGGTGGGGAACACTGAAGCTTTCTTT.

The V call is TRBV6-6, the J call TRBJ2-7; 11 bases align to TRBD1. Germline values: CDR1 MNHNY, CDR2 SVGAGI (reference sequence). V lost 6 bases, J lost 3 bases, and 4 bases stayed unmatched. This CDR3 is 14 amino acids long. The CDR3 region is CASSTGTGGYEQYF. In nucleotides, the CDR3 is TGTGCCAGCAGCACCGGGACAGGGGGCTACGAGCAGTACTTC.

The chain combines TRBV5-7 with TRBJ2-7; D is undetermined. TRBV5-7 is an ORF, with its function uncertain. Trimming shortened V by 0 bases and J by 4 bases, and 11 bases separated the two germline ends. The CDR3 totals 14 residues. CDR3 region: CASSLGVQSYEQYV. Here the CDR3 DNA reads TGTGCCAGCAGCTTGGGGGTCCAGTCGTACGAGCAGTACGTC.

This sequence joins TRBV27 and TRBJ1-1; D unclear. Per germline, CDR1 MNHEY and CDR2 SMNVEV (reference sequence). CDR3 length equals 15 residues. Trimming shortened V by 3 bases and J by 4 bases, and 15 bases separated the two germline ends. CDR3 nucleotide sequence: TGTGCCAGCAGTTTTTCCTTCCGGGCGCGCACTGAAGCTTTCTTT. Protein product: CASSFSFRARTEAFF.

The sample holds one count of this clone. The CDR3 bases are TGCGCCAGCAGCTTCCGGGGAGACGCGAACACCGGGGAGCTGTTTTTT. It is translated as CASSFRGDANTGELFF. This chain joins TRBV5-1 and TRBJ2-2, with a tentative D call TRBD2 (5 bases). V was pared by 2 bases and J by 0 bases, with 11 bases between. Germline V gene lookup returns CDR1 SGHRS and CDR2 YFSETQ. The CDR3 has 16 amino acids.

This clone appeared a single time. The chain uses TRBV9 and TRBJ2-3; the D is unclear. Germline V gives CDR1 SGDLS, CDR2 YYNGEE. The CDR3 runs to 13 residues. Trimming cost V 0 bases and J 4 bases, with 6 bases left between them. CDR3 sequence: CASSVAYADTQYF. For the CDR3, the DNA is TGTGCCAGCAGCGTAGCATACGCAGATACGCAGTATTTT.

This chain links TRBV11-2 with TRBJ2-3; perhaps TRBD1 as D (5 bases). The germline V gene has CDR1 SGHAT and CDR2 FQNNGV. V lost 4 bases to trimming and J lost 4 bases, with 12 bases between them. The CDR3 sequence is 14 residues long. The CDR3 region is CASSSPGSADTQYF. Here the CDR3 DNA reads TGTGCCAGCAGCTCTCCAGGGTCGGCAGATACGCAGTATTTT.

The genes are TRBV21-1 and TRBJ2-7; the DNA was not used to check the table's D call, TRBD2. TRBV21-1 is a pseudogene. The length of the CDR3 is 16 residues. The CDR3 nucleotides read TGTGCCAGCAGCAAAGGCCGACTAGCGTCTACCTACGAGCAGTACGTC. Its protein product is CASSKGRLASTYEQYV.

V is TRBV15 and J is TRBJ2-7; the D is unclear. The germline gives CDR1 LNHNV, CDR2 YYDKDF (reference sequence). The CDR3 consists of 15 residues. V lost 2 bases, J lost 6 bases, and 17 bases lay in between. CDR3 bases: TGTGCCACCAGCAGAAATACGGACGTTTTCTCCGAGCAGTACTTC. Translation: CATSRNTDVFSEQYF.

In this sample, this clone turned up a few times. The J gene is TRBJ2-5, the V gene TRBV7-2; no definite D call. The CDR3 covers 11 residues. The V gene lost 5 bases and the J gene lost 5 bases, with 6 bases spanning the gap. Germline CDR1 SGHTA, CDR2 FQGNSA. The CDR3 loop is CASSAAETQYF. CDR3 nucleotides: TGTGCCAGCAGCGCGGCTGAGACCCAGTACTTC.

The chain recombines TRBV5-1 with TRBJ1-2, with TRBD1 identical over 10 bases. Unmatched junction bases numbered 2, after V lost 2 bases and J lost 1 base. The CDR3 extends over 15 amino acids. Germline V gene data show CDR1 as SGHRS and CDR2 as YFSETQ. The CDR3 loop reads CASSLGTGVNYGYTF. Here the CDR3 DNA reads TGCGCCAGCAGCTTAGGGACAGGGGTTAACTATGGCTACACCTTC.

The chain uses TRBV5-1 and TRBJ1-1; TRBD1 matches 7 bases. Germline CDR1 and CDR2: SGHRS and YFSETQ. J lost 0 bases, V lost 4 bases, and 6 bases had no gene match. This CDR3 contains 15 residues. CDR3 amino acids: CASSAGQRMNTEAFF. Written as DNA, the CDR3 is TGCGCCAGCAGCGCGGGACAGCGTATGAACACTGAAGCTTTCTTT.

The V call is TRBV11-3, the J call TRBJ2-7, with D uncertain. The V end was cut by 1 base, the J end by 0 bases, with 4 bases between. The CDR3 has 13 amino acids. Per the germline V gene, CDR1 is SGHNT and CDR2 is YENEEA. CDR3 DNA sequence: TGTGCCAGCAGCTTAGGGGACTCCTACGAGCAGTACGTC. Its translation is CASSLGDSYEQYV.

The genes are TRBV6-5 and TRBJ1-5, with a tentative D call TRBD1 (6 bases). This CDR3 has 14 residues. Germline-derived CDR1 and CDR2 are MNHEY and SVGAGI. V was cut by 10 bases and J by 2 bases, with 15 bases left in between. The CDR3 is CATSGGPGNQPQHF. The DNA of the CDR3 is TGTGCCACCTCCGGGGGCCCGGGCAATCAGCCCCAGCATTTT.